This T cell receptor (beta chain) was identified in a study of cytomegalovirus exposure and HLA in healthy donors. Whole-study results and caveats: An assumption of roughly uniform sequencing depth across donors underlay the presence/absence analyses. Some V segments (TRBV6-2 and TRBV6-3 among them) were excluded as indistinguishable.

Researchers ran the PCR with 60 Vbeta and 13 Jbeta primers. The method was immunoSEQ multiplex PCR; TCRdb's version includes in-frame clones alone and lacks a portion of them. Of about 62,000 clones listed, more than 75% are singletons. Healthy bone marrow donors made up the donors. Sampled while nominally healthy, donors likely had unrecorded immune exposures. In germline, CDR1 is LGHNT, CDR2 FRNRAP. This CDR3 comprises 14 residues. Trimming pared 3 bases from V and 8 bases from J, leaving 14 bases between. Notes on this clone: The antigen is unknown.

The sequenced sample consisted of PBMCs. The receptor's source is a man younger than 35 in good health and CMV-seronegative. The chain employs TRBV12-5 and TRBJ2-1; TRBD2 is a possible D gene (6 bases). The CDR3, as DNA: TGTGCTAGTGGTTTAGGGCGGGGAAGCTATGAGCAGTTCTTC. It translates to CASGLGRGSYEQFF.